This TCR beta chain is drawn from a study of blood T cell repertoires in COVID-19. Study at large: T cells, B-cell-depleted T cells, or PBMCs provided the cDNA or gDNA that served as material.

The CDR3 is 13 residues long. Germline CDR1 SNHLY, CDR2 FYNNEI. V dropped 5 bases and J dropped 6 bases, with 10 bases sitting between them. Authors' analysis steps: Reference gene primer amplification yielded estimated nucleated cell counts. Measured with immunoSEQ multiplex PCR; TCRdb has only the in-frame clones, and not every one. D and trimming come from the DNA, and the V and J calls and clone size come from that table. The sample lists 70,000 to 85,000 clones, over 75% occurring once. Source material: peripheral blood. V is TRBV2 and J is TRBJ2-2, with D unresolved. This TCR derives from an elderly man with acute or convalescent COVID-19. CDR3 residues: CASSPNIAGELFF. CDR3 in DNA: TGTGCCAGCAGTCCTAATATCGCCGGGGAGCTGTTTTTT.